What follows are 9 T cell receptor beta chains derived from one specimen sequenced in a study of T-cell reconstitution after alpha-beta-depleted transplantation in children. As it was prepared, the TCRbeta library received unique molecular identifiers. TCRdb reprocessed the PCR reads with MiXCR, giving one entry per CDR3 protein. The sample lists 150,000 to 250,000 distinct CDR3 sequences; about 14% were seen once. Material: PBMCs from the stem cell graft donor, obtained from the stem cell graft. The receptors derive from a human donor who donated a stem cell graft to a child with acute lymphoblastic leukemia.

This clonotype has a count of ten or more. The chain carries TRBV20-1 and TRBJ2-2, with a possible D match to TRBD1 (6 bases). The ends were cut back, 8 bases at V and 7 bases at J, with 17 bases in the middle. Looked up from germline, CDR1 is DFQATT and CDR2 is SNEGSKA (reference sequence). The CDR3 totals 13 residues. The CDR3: CSLYRDEGGELFF. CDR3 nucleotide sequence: TGCAGTCTTTACAGGGACGAGGGCGGGGAGCTGTTTTTT.

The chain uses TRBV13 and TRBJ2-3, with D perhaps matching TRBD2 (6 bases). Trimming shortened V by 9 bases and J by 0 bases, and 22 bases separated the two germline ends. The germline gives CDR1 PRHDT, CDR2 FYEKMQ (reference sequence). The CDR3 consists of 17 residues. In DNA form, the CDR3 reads TGTGCCAGGGGCCCCTTGACTAGTACCCTTAGCACAGATACGCAGTATTTT. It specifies CARGPLTSTLSTDTQYF.

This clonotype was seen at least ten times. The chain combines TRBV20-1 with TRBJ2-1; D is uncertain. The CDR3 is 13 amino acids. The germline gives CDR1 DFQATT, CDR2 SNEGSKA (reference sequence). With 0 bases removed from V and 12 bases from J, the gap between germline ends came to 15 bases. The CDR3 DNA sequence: TGCAGTGCTAGAGAGGTCGTTGAGGTGGGGCAGTTCTTC. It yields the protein CSAREVVEVGQFF.

The CDR3 region has the DNA TGTGCCAGCAGTTACTCCGCGAGGAGGGGCACTGAAGCTTTCTTT. It yields the protein CASSYSARRGTEAFF. The chain carries TRBV6-5 and TRBJ1-1; a weak D match, TRBD1 (5 bases). The V gene lost 0 bases and the J gene lost 4 bases, with 12 bases spanning the gap. Germline V lookup: CDR1 MNHEY, CDR2 SVGAGI. CDR3 length: 15 amino acids.

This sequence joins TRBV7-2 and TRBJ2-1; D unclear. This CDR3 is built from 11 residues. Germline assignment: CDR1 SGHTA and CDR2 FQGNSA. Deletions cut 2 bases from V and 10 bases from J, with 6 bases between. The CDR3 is CASSLLSEQFF. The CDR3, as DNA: TGTGCCAGCAGCTTACTATCCGAGCAGTTCTTC. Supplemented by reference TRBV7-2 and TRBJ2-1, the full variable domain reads GAGVSQSPSNKVTEKGKDVELRCDPISGHTALYWYRQSLGQGLEFLIYFQGNSAPDKSGLPSDRFSAERTGGSVSTLTIQRTQQEDSAVYLCASSLLSEQFFGPGTRLTVL.

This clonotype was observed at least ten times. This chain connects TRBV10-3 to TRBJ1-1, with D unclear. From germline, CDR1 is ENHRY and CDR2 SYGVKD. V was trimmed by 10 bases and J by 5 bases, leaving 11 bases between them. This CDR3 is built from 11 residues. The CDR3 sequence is CASRLETEAFF. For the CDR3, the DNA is TGTGCCAGCCGGCTGGAAACTGAAGCTTTCTTT.

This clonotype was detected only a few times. CDR3 coding DNA: TGTGCCAGCAGGTCGGGACAGATGAGCTCTGGAAACACCATATATTTT. Its translation: CASRSGQMSSGNTIYF. The chain carries TRBV12-3 or TRBV12-4 and TRBJ1-3, with 7 bases identical to TRBD1. The CDR3 is 16 residues long. Trimming removed 6 bases from V and 0 bases from J; junction bases left unmatched: 8.

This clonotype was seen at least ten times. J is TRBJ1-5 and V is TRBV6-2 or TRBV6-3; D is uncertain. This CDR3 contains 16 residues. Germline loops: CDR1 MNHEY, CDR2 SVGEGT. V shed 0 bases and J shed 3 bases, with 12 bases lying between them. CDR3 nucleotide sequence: TGTGCCAGCAGTTACTCCGGCCAGCGGCCCAATCAGCCCCAGCATTTT. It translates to CASSYSGQRPNQPQHF.

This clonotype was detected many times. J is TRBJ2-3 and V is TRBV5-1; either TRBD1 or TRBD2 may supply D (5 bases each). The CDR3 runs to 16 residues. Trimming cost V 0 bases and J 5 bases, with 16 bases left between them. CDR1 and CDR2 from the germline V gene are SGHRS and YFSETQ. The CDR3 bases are TGCGCCAGCAGCTTGGTTATGGGACCTTCCCGAGATACGCAGTATTTT. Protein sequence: CASSLVMGPSRDTQYF.